The 11 T cell receptor beta chains presented below share a single source sample, sequenced in a study of T cell changes during pregnancy in multiple sclerosis. Libraries were prepared by immunoSEQ multiplex PCR; TCRdb keeps only in-frame clonotypes and omits some of them. The sample lists around 39,000 clones, roughly 92% occurring once. Sequencing input: PBMCs (not recorded whether the cells were cultured). These receptors originate from a female donor with multiple sclerosis, enrolled in a pregnancy study.

The chain employs TRBV6-4 and TRBJ1-1; D gene unclear. Germline V gene sequence: CDR1 MRHNA, CDR2 SNTAGT. The CDR3 loop spans 14 amino acids. V gave up 0 bases and J gave up 1 base, with 6 bases separating them. CDR3 sequence reads: CASSDSAGNTEAFF. CDR3 DNA sequence: TGTGCCAGCAGTGACTCGGCTGGGAACACTGAAGCTTTCTTT.

J is TRBJ2-5 and V is TRBV4-1; D gene uncertain. Per germline, CDR1 MGHRA and CDR2 YSYEKL. V was pared by 5 bases and J by 5 bases, with 15 bases between. The CDR3 length is 14 residues. CDR3 DNA: TGCGCCAGCAGCACAGAGGCCACCGGGGAGACCCAGTACTTC. Encoded protein: CASSTEATGETQYF.

This chain connects TRBV11-2 to TRBJ1-3; 7 positions agree with TRBD1. The germline gives CDR1 SGHAT, CDR2 FQNNGV. After removal of 5 bases from V and 4 bases from J, the junction contained 5 bases not matched to a gene. CDR3 size: 14 residues. As DNA, the CDR3 is TGTGCCAGCAGCCAAATGGACAGGGGAAACACCATATATTTT. Amino acid sequence: CASSQMDRGNTIYF.

The chain has TRBV5-1 and TRBJ2-4, with D possibly called TRBD1 or TRBD2 (5 bases each). The germline V gene has CDR1 SGHRS and CDR2 YFSETQ. This CDR3 has 16 residues. The V gene lost 2 bases and the J gene lost 6 bases, with 18 bases spanning the gap. The CDR3 DNA sequence: TGCGCCAGCAGCTTCCCCCGACTTCGAGGGGTAAACATTCAGTACTTC. Protein: CASSFPRLRGVNIQYF.

The chain couples TRBV28 to TRBJ1-5; tentative D call: TRBD1 (6 bases). There are 14 residues in the CDR3. V lost 3 bases and J 4 bases, leaving 10 bases between the germline ends. Germline lookup yields CDR1 MDHEN and CDR2 SYDVKM. CDR3 in amino acids: CASSFRQGNQPQHF. The DNA of the CDR3 is TGTGCCAGCAGTTTCCGGCAGGGGAATCAGCCCCAGCATTTT.

V and J are TRBV7-6 and TRBJ1-5; 8 positions agree with TRBD1. The junction had 17 bases not matched to a gene; V was cut back by 6 bases and J by 7 bases. CDR3 size: 17 residues. CDR1 SGHVS and CDR2 FNYEAQ come from the germline V gene. The chain's CDR3 is CASSRIGQGRGWQPQHF. The CDR3 DNA follows: TGTGCCAGCAGTCGCATCGGACAGGGAAGGGGGTGGCAGCCCCAGCATTTT.

The chain carries TRBV6-1 and TRBJ2-7, with no clear D. V lost 6 bases and J 5 bases, leaving 8 bases between the germline ends. The CDR3 has 11 residues. CDR1 and CDR2 (germline): MNHNS, SASEGT. The CDR3 sequence is CASRAMNEQYF. DNA of the CDR3: TGTGCCAGCAGGGCAATGAACGAGCAGTACTTC.

The rearrangement joins TRBV30 to TRBJ2-5; 7 positions match TRBD2. From germline, CDR1 is GTSNPN and CDR2 SVGIG (reference sequence). The CDR3 length is 15 residues. The ends lost 0 bases at V and 5 bases at J; junction bases unmatched: 9. The CDR3 is CAWSVAGRTGETQYF. CDR3 coding DNA: TGTGCCTGGAGTGTAGCCGGGAGGACGGGGGAGACCCAGTACTTC.

V and J are TRBV25-1 and TRBJ2-2; D may be TRBD1 or TRBD2 (5 bases each). This CDR3 has 16 amino acids. The V end was cut by 4 bases, the J end by 4 bases, with 16 bases between. Germline V gene lookup returns CDR1 MGHDK and CDR2 SYGVNS. The CDR3 sequence is CASSGFRGTGTGELFF. The CDR3 nucleotides are TGTGCCAGCAGTGGGTTTAGAGGGACGGGCACCGGGGAGCTGTTTTTT.

The chain uses TRBV28 and TRBJ1-3, with a weak D call TRBD1 (5 bases). The CDR3 spans 13 residues. V lost 10 bases, J lost 0 bases, and 10 bases lay in between. Per germline, CDR1 MDHEN and CDR2 SYDVKM. This chain's CDR3 is CAKDTISGNTIYF. The DNA of the CDR3 is TGTGCCAAGGACACCATCTCTGGAAACACCATATATTTT.

The rearrangement joins TRBV4-3 to TRBJ2-1; 15 bases map to TRBD2. Germline CDR1 LGHNA, CDR2 YSLEER. The CDR3 totals 14 residues. V shed 3 bases, J shed 10 bases, and the junction held 1 base outside the gene matches. CDR3 loop: CASSHGTSGGEQFF. For the CDR3, the DNA is TGCGCCAGCAGCCATGGGACTAGCGGGGGGGAGCAGTTCTTC.